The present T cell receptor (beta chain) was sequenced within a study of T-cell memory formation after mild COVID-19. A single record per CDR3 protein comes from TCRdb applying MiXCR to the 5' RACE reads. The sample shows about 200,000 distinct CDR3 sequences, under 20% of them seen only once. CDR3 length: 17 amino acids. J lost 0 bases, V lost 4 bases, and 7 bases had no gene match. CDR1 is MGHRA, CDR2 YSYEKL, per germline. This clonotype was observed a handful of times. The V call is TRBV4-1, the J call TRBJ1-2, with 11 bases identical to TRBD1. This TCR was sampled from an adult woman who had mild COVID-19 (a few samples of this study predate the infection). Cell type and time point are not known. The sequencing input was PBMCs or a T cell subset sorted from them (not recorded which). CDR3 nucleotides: TGCGCCAGCAGCCGCGGGACAGGGGGAGCTACTAACTATGGCTACACCTTC. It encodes CASSRGTGGATNYGYTF.